The 18 T cell receptor beta chains below were found in one sample sequenced in a study of blood T cells in healthy people across ages. A second PCR, run for roughly 7 to 11 cycles, used a sample-barcoded 5' primer plus a J-beta primer mix. One entry per CDR3 protein, called by TCRdb with MiXCR from the 5' RACE reads. The sample lists about a million distinct CDR3 sequences, roughly 51% seen once, with roughly 23% in the top ten. The sequenced material came from blood. These receptors were obtained from a woman aged 55-69 years in good health.

V usage is TRBV7-2 and J usage is TRBJ2-1; 11 bases fit TRBD1. The germline V gene encodes CDR1 SGHTA and CDR2 FQGNSA. The CDR3 sequence is 19 residues long. The trim removed 4 bases at V and 8 bases at J, leaving 19 bases unmatched. The CDR3 protein is CASSSRTGGHPGLWDEQFF. The CDR3 nucleotides are TGTGCCAGCAGCTCCCGGACAGGGGGCCACCCCGGTCTTTGGGATGAGCAGTTCTTC.

The rearrangement links TRBV12-3 or TRBV12-4 to TRBJ1-2; D perhaps matches TRBD1 (5 bases). Trimming took off 4 bases at V and 8 bases at J, with 8 bases between the two ends. This CDR3 comprises 11 residues. In DNA form, the CDR3 reads TGTGCCAGCAGTTGGGACGGGGGCTACACCTTC. Encoded protein: CASSWDGGYTF.

This chain uses TRBV24-1 with TRBJ2-1, with TRBD2 matching 9 bases. This CDR3 is 17 amino acids long. V trimming: 5 bases; J trimming: 3 bases; junction bases outside the gene matches: 10. Germline-derived CDR1 and CDR2 are KGHDR and SFDVKD. CDR3 sequence: CATSGGWREGYYNEQFF. The CDR3 region has the DNA TGTGCCACCAGTGGCGGATGGCGGGAGGGATACTACAATGAGCAGTTCTTC.

V usage is TRBV5-1 and J usage is TRBJ2-2, with D perhaps matching TRBD1 or TRBD2 (5 bases each). In germline, CDR1 is SGHRS, CDR2 YFSETQ. This CDR3 spans 16 amino acids. V lost 1 base and J lost 7, with 17 bases in between. DNA of the CDR3: TGCGCCAGCAGCTTGACAGGCGGCTGGGACGGCGGGGAGCTGTTTTTT. The encoded protein is CASSLTGGWDGGELFF.

This clonotype was observed a few times. The V and J genes are TRBV4-1 and TRBJ1-4; D not resolved. This CDR3 is built from 16 residues. Germline V gene data show CDR1 as MGHRA and CDR2 as YSYEKL. Trimming took 0 bases from V and 7 from J, leaving 15 bases between them. CDR3 loop: CASSQDLRSRGEKLFF. The CDR3, as DNA: TGCGCCAGCAGCCAAGATCTCAGAAGCCGAGGTGAAAAACTGTTTTTT.

This clonotype has only a few counts. The chain employs TRBV6-6 and TRBJ2-1; 8 nucleotides align to TRBD1. J gave up 0 bases and V 7 bases, and 5 bases lay outside the gene matches. The CDR3 consists of 15 residues. Per germline, CDR1 MNHNY and CDR2 SVGAGI (reference sequence). CDR3 nucleotide sequence: TGTGCCAGCATCACAGGGGGAAGCTCCTACAATGAGCAGTTCTTC. This translates into CASITGGSSYNEQFF.

The chain joins TRBV4-3 to TRBJ2-5, with D possibly matching TRBD1 (5 bases). The CDR3 runs 15 residues. In germline, CDR1 is LGHNA, CDR2 YSLEER. Trimming shortened V by 4 bases and J by 1 base, and 13 bases separated the two germline ends. DNA for the CDR3: TGCGCCAGCAGCCGGCAGCAGGGTACCCAAGAGACCCAGTACTTC. Its translation: CASSRQQGTQETQYF.

Details on this clonotype: This clone may be a read error of a much larger clone one base away. V and J are TRBV4-1 and TRBJ2-3, with TRBD2 matching over 8 bases. In germline, CDR1 is MGHRA, CDR2 YSYEKL. The CDR3 loop spans 19 amino acids. J lost 6 bases, V lost 0 bases, and 17 bases had no gene match. CDR3 bases: TGCGCCAGCAGCCAAGAGGGCCCGACTAGCGAGAGGGCCACGGATACGCAGTATTTT. Amino acids: CASSQEGPTSERATDTQYF.

This chain connects TRBV29-1 to TRBJ2-7; 11 positions match TRBD1. The CDR3 has 14 amino acids. Trimming took 7 bases from V and 6 from J; bases not matched to a gene: 11. Germline assignment: CDR1 SQVTM and CDR2 ANQGSEA. In DNA form, the CDR3 reads TGCAGCGCCGTTCTCGGGACAGGGGGAAGCGAGCAGTACTTC. Translated: CSAVLGTGGSEQYF.

Only one count was recorded for this clonotype. A much more abundant neighbour one base away suggests this may be a read error. The chain uses TRBV27 and TRBJ2-4; 8 bases match TRBD1. Germline CDR1 MNHEY, CDR2 SMNVEV (reference sequence). CDR3 length: 17 amino acids. This CDR3 is CACSAQGAAPGANIQYF. CDR3 nucleotides: TGTGCCTGCAGTGCCCAGGGGGCAGCCCCCGGGGCAAACATTCAGTACTTC.

The rearrangement uses TRBV5-1 and TRBJ2-1; TRBD1 matches at 9 bases. The CDR3 totals 15 residues. Trimming took 4 bases from V and 5 from J; bases not matched to a gene: 7. The germline V gene encodes CDR1 SGHRS and CDR2 YFSETQ. The CDR3 DNA follows: TGCGCCAGCAGCCCAACAGGGGGCGTAAACAATGAGCAGTTCTTC. It codes for CASSPTGGVNNEQFF.

V gene TRBV7-9 combines with J gene TRBJ1-6, with D tentatively TRBD1 (5 bases). V lost 0 bases to trimming and J lost 0 bases, with 15 bases between them. Germline-derived CDR1 and CDR2 are SEHNR and FQNEAQ (reference sequence). The CDR3 contains 19 residues. The CDR3 DNA is TGTGCCAGCAGCTTAGCGCGGGGACGGATGAGCTCCTATAATTCACCCCTCCACTTT. Amino acid sequence: CASSLARGRMSSYNSPLHF.

The CDR3 reads CASSPGSTGSTEAFF. The CDR3 DNA sequence: TGTGCCAGCAGCCCCGGTTCGACAGGGAGCACTGAAGCTTTCTTT. The chain recombines TRBV9 with TRBJ1-1; 7 bases line up with TRBD1. This CDR3 spans 15 amino acids. J lost 4 bases, V lost 4 bases, and 10 bases had no gene match. Germline CDR1 is SGDLS and CDR2 is YYNGEE.

For the CDR3, the DNA is TGTGCCACCAGTGACCTAACTAGCGGGAGGGGTAAAGAGACTCAGTACTTC. Protein sequence: CATSDLTSGRGKETQYF. The gene calls are TRBV24-1 and TRBJ2-7; TRBD2 matches at 13 bases. Germline-derived CDR1 and CDR2 are KGHDR and SFDVKD. Losses at the gene ends were 4 bases for V and 10 bases for J; bases not matched to a gene: 15. This CDR3 comprises 17 residues.

The CDR3 region is CASSLRRTGGATGANVLTF. The CDR3, as DNA: TGTGCCAGCAGTTTACGTCGGACGGGGGGCGCGACTGGGGCCAACGTCCTGACTTTC. This chain joins TRBV27 and TRBJ2-6; perhaps TRBD2 as D (7 bases). This CDR3 spans 19 amino acids. Looked up from germline, CDR1 is MNHEY and CDR2 is SMNVEV (reference sequence). V gave up 2 bases and J gave up 2 bases, with 19 bases separating them.

This clonotype was detected only once. Mismatch with germline at one junction end may stem from a read error. The genes are TRBV13 and TRBJ1-1; D perhaps matches TRBD1 (6 bases). Germline V CDR1 and CDR2: PRHDT, FYEKMQ (reference sequence). This CDR3 is built from 13 residues. CDR3 DNA: TGTGCCAGCAGCTCAGCGCGGGACACTGGAGCTTTCTTT. Amino acids: CASSSARDTGAFF. Using reference TRBV13 and TRBJ1-1 for the parts outside the CDR3, the full variable domain is AAGVIQSPRHLIKEKRETATLKCYPIPRHDTVYWYQQGPGQDPQFLISFYEKMQSDKGSIPDRFSAQQFSDYHSELNMSSLELGDSALYFCASSSARDTGAFFGQGTRLTVV.

The chain employs TRBV29-1 and TRBJ2-7; possible D gene TRBD1, 5 bases. Between the trimmed V and J ends, which lost 8 bases and 0 bases, there was a span of 14 bases. The CDR3 consists of 13 residues. Germline loops: CDR1 SQVTM, CDR2 ANQGSEA. CDR3 coding DNA: TGCAGCCCTGTGGCACAGGCCTCCTACGAGCAGTACTTC. Protein sequence: CSPVAQASYEQYF.

The genes are TRBV9 and TRBJ1-2; possible D gene TRBD1, 6 bases. The CDR3 consists of 13 residues. Germline V gives CDR1 SGDLS, CDR2 YYNGEE. Trimming removed 0 bases from V and 5 bases from J, with 8 bases in between. The CDR3: CASSVARGYGYTF. CDR3 sequence (DNA): TGTGCCAGCAGCGTAGCCAGGGGTTATGGCTACACCTTC.